Listed below are T cell receptor beta chains from one sample, sequenced in a study of cytomegalovirus exposure and HLA in healthy donors. TCRdb's table, derived via immunoSEQ multiplex PCR, lists solely in-frame clones and lacks some. In the table there are some 180,000 clones, 75% to 85% of which are singletons. The specimen sequenced was PBMCs. Source of these receptors: a man younger than 35 in good health and CMV-seronegative. The CDR3 runs from the conserved cysteine through the conserved F or W. D genes are given only for firm matches. Expanded clones are given a class, and other clones once, few, many or no size at all.

v_call: TRBV27
j_call: TRBJ1-5
d_call: -
cdr3_length: 12
clone_size: -
cdr3_nt: TGTGCCAGCAGTCCTTACAATCAGCCCCAGCATTTT
cdr3_aa: CASSPYNQPQHF

v_call: TRBV9
j_call: TRBJ1-1
d_call: TRBD1
cdr3_length: 14
clone_size: once
cdr3_nt: TGTGCCAGCAGCGCCCGGACAGGGGTAGGAAAAGCTTTCTTT
cdr3_aa: CASSARTGVGKAFF

v_call: TRBV6-1
j_call: TRBJ2-5
d_call: TRBD2
cdr3_length: 18
clone_size: -
cdr3_nt: TGTGCCAGCAGTGCGACCGTACGGCGGGGCGGGAGGCAAGAGACCCAGTACTTC
cdr3_aa: CASSATVRRGGRQETQYF

v_call: TRBV7-2
j_call: TRBJ1-2
d_call: -
cdr3_length: 14
clone_size: -
cdr3_nt: TGTGCCAGCAGCTACGATACAGGGAGGGGTGAATACACCTTC
cdr3_aa: CASSYDTGRGEYTF

v_call: TRBV5-1
j_call: TRBJ2-2
d_call: TRBD2
cdr3_length: 16
clone_size: once
cdr3_nt: TGCGCCAGCAGCTCCGGACTAGCGGTGAACACCGGGGAGCTGTTTTTT
cdr3_aa: CASSSGLAVNTGELFF

v_call: TRBV7-9
j_call: TRBJ1-4
d_call: TRBD1
cdr3_length: 15
clone_size: -
cdr3_nt: TGTGCCAGCAGCCCGGGACAGTTCACTAATGAAAAACTGTTTTTT
cdr3_aa: CASSPGQFTNEKLFF

v_call: TRBV29-1
j_call: TRBJ1-1
d_call: -
cdr3_length: 13
clone_size: -
cdr3_nt: TGCAGCGTTGGGGGGGTTTTGAACACTGAAGCTTTCTTT
cdr3_aa: CSVGGVLNTEAFF

v_call: TRBV7-2
j_call: TRBJ2-7
d_call: TRBD2
cdr3_length: 15
clone_size: -
cdr3_nt: TGTGCCAGCAGACATAGCGGGAGTACGGACGGCGAGCAGTACTTC
cdr3_aa: CASRHSGSTDGEQYF

v_call: TRBV5-4
j_call: TRBJ1-1
d_call: TRBD1
cdr3_length: 14
clone_size: -
cdr3_nt: TGTGCCAGCAGCTCTGCGACAGGGGATACTGAAGCTTTCTTT
cdr3_aa: CASSSATGDTEAFF

v_call: TRBV7-8
j_call: TRBJ1-5
d_call: TRBD1
cdr3_length: 15
clone_size: -
cdr3_nt: TGTGCCAGCAGCTTATGGCAGGGGGACAATCAGCCCCAGCATTTT
cdr3_aa: CASSLWQGDNQPQHF

v_call: TRBV11-2
j_call: TRBJ2-5
d_call: TRBD1
cdr3_length: 15
clone_size: -
cdr3_nt: TGTGCCAGCAGCCCCGGACAGGAGTATCGGGAGACCCAGTACTTC
cdr3_aa: CASSPGQEYRETQYF

v_call: TRBV19
j_call: TRBJ2-7
d_call: -
cdr3_length: 14
clone_size: -
cdr3_nt: TGTGCCAGTAGTATAAGTTCGGGAGAGTACGAGCAGTACTTC
cdr3_aa: CASSISSGEYEQYF

v_call: TRBV2
j_call: TRBJ2-5
d_call: -
cdr3_length: 15
clone_size: -
cdr3_nt: TGTGCCAGCAGTGCGACCCCCAGGGGCGGGGAGACCCAGTACTTC
cdr3_aa: CASSATPRGGETQYF

v_call: TRBV5-1
j_call: TRBJ2-7
d_call: -
cdr3_length: 14
clone_size: -
cdr3_nt: TGCGCCAGCAGCCTCGGGCAGGGGCCCTACGAGCAGTACTTC
cdr3_aa: CASSLGQGPYEQYF

v_call: TRBV5-6
j_call: TRBJ2-7
d_call: TRBD2
cdr3_length: 16
clone_size: -
cdr3_nt: TGTGCCAGCAGCTTGGCTCTAGCGGGAGGTCCCACCGAGCAGTACTTC
cdr3_aa: CASSLALAGGPTEQYF

v_call: TRBV9
j_call: TRBJ1-4
d_call: TRBD1
cdr3_length: 16
clone_size: -
cdr3_nt: TGTGCCAGCAGCTTAGAGGGGACAGCAACTAATGAAAAACTGTTTTTT
cdr3_aa: CASSLEGTATNEKLFF